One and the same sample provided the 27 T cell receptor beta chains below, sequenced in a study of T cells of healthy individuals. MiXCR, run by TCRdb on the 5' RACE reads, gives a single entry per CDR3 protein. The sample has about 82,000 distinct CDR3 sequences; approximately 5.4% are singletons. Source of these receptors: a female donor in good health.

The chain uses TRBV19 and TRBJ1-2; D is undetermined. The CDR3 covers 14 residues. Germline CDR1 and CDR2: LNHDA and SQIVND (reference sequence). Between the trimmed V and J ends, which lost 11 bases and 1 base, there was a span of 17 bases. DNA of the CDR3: TGTGCCTCTAATCCCGGACCTATTAACTATGGCTACACCTTC. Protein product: CASNPGPINYGYTF.

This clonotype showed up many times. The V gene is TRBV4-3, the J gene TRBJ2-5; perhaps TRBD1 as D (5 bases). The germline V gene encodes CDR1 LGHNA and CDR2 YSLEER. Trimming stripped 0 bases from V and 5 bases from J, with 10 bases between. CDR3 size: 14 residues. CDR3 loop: CASSQDRASETQYF. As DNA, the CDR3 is TGCGCCAGCAGCCAAGACAGGGCGTCGGAGACCCAGTACTTC.

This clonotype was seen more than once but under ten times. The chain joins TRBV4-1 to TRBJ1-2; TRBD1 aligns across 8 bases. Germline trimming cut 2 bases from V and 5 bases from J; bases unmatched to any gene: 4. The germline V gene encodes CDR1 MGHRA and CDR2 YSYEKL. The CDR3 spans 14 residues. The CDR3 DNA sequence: TGCGCCAGCAGCCAATCCGGGACAGGTTATGGCTACACCTTC. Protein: CASSQSGTGYGYTF.

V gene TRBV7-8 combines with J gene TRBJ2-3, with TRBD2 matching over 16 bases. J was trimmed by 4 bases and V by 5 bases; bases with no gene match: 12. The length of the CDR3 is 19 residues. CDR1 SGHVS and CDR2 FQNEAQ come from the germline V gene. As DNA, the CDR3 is TGTGCCAGCAGCATGCCGGGACTAGCGGGAGGGCCGGCGGCAGATACGCAGTATTTT. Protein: CASSMPGLAGGPAADTQYF.

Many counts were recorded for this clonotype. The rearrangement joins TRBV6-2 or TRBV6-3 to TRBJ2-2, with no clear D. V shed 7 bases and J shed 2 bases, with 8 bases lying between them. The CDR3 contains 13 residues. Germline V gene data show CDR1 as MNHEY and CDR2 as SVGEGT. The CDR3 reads CASTRSNTGELFF. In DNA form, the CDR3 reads TGTGCCAGCACTCGCAGTAACACCGGGGAGCTGTTTTTT.

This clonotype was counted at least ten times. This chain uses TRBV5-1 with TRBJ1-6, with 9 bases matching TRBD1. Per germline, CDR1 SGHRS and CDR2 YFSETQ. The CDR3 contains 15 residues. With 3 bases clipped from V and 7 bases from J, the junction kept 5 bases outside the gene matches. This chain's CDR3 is CASSWTGAENSPLHF. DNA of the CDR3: TGCGCCAGCAGCTGGACAGGGGCAGAGAATTCACCCCTCCACTTT.

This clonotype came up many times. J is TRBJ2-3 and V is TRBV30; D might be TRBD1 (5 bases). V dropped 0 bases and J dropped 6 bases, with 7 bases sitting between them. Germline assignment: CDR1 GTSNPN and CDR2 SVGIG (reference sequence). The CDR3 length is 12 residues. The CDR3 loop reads CAWSVQVDTQYF. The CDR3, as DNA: TGTGCCTGGAGTGTACAGGTGGATACGCAGTATTTT.

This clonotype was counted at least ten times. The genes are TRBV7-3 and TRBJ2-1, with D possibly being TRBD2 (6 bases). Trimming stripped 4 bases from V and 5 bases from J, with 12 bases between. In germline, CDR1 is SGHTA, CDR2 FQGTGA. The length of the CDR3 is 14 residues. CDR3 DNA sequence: TGTGCCAGCAGCTCTCCGGGACTTAACAATGAGCAGTTCTTC. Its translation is CASSSPGLNNEQFF.

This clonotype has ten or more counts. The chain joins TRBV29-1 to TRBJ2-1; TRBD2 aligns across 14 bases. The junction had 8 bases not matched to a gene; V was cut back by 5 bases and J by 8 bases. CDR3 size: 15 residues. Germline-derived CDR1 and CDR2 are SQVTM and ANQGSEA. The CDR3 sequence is CSVKGLAGERDEQFF. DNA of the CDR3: TGCAGCGTTAAGGGACTAGCGGGAGAGAGAGATGAGCAGTTCTTC.

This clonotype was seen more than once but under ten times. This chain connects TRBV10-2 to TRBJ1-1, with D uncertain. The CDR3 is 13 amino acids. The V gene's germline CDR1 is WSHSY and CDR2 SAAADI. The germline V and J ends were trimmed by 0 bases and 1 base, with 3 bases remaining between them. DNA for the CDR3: TGCGCCAGCAGTGAGTCTGAGAACACTGAAGCTTTCTTT. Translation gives CASSESENTEAFF.

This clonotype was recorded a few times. The DNA for the CDR3 is TGTGCCAGCAGCCAACTTGCCTCGGCGGCCAACGTCCTGACTTTC. Amino acid sequence: CASSQLASAANVLTF. The rearrangement joins TRBV6-5 to TRBJ2-6, with D unresolved. Germline V lookup: CDR1 MNHEY, CDR2 SVGAGI. With 6 bases removed from V and 6 bases from J, the gap between germline ends came to 15 bases. The CDR3 is 15 residues long.

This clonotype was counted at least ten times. The CDR3 nucleotides are TGTGCCAGCAGCTTAGCAGCAAACAATCAGCCCCAGCATTTT. The encoded protein is CASSLAANNQPQHF. The gene calls are TRBV7-8 and TRBJ1-5; the D is unclear. This CDR3 comprises 14 residues. V dropped 0 bases and J dropped 3 bases, with 6 bases sitting between them. The V gene's germline CDR1 is SGHVS and CDR2 FQNEAQ.

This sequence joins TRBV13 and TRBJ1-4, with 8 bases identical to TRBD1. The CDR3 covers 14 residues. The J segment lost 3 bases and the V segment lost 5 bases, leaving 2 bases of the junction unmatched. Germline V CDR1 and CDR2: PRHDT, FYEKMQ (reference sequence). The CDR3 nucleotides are TGTGCCAGCAGCGTCAGGGGGCCTAATGAAAAACTGTTTTTT. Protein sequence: CASSVRGPNEKLFF. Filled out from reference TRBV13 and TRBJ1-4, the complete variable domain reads AAGVIQSPRHLIKEKRETATLKCYPIPRHDTVYWYQQGPGQDPQFLISFYEKMQSDKGSIPDRFSAQQFSDYHSELNMSSLELGDSALYFCASSVRGPNEKLFFGSGTQLSVL.

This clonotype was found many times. The CDR3 is CASSTTDRVGANVLTF. Here the CDR3 DNA reads TGTGCCAGCAGTACTACAGACAGGGTTGGGGCCAACGTCCTGACTTTC. This chain links TRBV12-3 or TRBV12-4 with TRBJ2-6, with 7 bases fitting TRBD1. V gave up 5 bases and J gave up 3 bases; unmatched junction bases: 7. The CDR3 extends over 16 amino acids.

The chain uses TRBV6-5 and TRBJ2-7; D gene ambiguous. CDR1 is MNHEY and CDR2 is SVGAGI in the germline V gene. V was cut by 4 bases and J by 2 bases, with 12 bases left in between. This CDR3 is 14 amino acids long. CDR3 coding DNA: TGTGCCAGCAGTTTTGGGGTAATCCCCTACGAGCAGTACTTC. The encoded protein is CASSFGVIPYEQYF.

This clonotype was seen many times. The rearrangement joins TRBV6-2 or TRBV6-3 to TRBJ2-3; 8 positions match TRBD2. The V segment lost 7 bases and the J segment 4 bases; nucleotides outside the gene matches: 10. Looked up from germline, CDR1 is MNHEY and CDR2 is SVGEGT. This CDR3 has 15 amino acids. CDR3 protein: CASTRSGSRSDTQYF. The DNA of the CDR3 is TGTGCCAGCACCCGAAGCGGGAGTCGATCAGATACGCAGTATTTT.

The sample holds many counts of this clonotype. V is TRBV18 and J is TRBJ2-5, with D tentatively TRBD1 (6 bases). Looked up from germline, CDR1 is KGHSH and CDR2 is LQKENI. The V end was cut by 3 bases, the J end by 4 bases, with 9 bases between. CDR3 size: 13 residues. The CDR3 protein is CASSPDRRETQYF. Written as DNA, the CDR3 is TGTGCCAGCTCACCTGACAGGAGAGAGACCCAGTACTTC.

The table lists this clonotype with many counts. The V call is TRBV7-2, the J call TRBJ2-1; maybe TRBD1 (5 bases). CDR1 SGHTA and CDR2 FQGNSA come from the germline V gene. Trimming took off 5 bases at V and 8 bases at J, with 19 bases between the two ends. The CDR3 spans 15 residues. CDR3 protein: CASSQDSTPPDEQFF. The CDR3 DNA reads TGTGCCAGCAGCCAAGACAGCACTCCCCCGGATGAGCAGTTCTTC.

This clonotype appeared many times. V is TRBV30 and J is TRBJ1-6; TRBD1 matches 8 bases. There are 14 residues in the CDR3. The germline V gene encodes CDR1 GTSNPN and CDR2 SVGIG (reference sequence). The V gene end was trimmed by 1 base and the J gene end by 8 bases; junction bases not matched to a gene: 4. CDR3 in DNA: TGTGCCTGGAGTGCCGGGACAGGAGATTCACCCCTCCACTTT. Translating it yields CAWSAGTGDSPLHF.

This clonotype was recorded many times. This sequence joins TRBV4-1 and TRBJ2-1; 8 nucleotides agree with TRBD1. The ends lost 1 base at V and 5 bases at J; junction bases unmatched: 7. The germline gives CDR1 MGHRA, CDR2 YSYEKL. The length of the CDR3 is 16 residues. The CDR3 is CASSQGRGRGDNEQFF. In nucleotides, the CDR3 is TGCGCCAGCAGCCAAGGCAGGGGGCGGGGAGACAATGAGCAGTTCTTC.

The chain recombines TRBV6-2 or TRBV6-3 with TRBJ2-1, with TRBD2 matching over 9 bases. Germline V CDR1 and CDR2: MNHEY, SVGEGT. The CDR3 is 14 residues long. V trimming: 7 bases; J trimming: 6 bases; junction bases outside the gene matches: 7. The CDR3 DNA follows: TGTGCCAGCAAGGTAGCGGGAGTCGTCAATGAGCAGTTCTTC. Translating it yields CASKVAGVVNEQFF.

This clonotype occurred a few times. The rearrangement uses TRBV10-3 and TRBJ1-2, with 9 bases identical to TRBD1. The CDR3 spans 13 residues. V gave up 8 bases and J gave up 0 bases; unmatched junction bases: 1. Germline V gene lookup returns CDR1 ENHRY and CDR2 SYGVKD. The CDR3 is CAIGTGPNYGYTF. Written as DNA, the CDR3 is TGTGCCATCGGGACAGGGCCTAACTATGGCTACACCTTC.

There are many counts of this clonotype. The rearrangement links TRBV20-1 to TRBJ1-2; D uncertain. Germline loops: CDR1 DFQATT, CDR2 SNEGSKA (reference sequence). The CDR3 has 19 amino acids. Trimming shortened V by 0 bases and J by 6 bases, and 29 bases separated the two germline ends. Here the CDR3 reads CSARDLLTSSALTGDGYTF. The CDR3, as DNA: TGCAGTGCTAGAGATCTCTTGACCAGCTCAGCTCTGACGGGAGATGGCTACACCTTC.

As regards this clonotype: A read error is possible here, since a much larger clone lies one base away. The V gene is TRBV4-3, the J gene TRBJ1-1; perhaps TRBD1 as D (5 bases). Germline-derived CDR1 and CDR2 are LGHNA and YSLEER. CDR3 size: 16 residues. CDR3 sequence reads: CTSSQEGLTQNTEAFF. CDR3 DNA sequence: TGCACCAGCAGCCAAGAGGGACTGACACAGAACACTGAAGCTTTCTTT.

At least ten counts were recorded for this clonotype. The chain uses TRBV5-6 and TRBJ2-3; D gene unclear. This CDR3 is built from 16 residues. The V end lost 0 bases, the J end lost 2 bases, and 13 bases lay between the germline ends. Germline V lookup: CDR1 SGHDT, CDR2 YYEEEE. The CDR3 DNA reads TGTGCCAGCAGCTTGGCTGGCTATACAAACACAGATACGCAGTATTTT. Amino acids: CASSLAGYTNTDTQYF.

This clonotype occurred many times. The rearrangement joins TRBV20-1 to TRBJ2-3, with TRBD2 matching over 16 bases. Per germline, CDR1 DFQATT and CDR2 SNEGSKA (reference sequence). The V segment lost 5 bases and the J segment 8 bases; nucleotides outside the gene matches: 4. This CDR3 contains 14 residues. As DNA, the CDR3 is TGCAGTGCTGGGACTAGCGGGAGGGGAGTTACGCAGTATTTT. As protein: CSAGTSGRGVTQYF.

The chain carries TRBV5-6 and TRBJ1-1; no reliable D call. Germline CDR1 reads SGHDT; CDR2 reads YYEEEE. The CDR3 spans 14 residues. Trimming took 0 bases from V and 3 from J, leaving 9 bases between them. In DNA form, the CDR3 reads TGTGCCAGCAGCTTGGACTGGTTCGACACTGAAGCTTTCTTT. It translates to CASSLDWFDTEAFF.